These 22 T cell receptor beta chains originate from one sample sequenced in a study of technical replicates of blood from a few donors. The method was immunoSEQ multiplex PCR; TCRdb's version includes in-frame clones alone and lacks a portion of them. The repertoire has 70,000 or so clones, roughly 91% of them found once; the top ten carry 0.3% to 0.4%. Sequenced: T cells isolated from PBMCs. The receptors were sampled from a human donor in good health. Some clones in this sample may be carry-over from other donors' samples.

In this sample, this clone turned up a few times. V gene TRBV28 combines with J gene TRBJ1-1, with D tentatively TRBD1 (5 bases). The CDR3 has 12 residues. Germline values: CDR1 MDHEN, CDR2 SYDVKM. The ends were cut back, 5 bases at V and 3 bases at J, with 7 bases in the middle. In nucleotides, the CDR3 is TGTGCCAGCAGTCCAGGGCACACTGAAGCTTTCTTT. Its protein is CASSPGHTEAFF.

This chain connects TRBV27 to TRBJ1-2, with 7 bases aligning to TRBD1. Per the germline V gene, CDR1 is MNHEY and CDR2 is SMNVEV (reference sequence). CDR3 length equals 16 residues. V shed 6 bases, J shed 2 bases, and the junction held 12 bases outside the gene matches. This CDR3 is CASSPLTGTENYGYTF. The CDR3 DNA sequence: TGTGCCAGCAGCCCCCTTACCGGGACAGAAAACTATGGCTACACCTTC.

Details on this clone: Its ends do not fully match the called genes, so a read error is possible. V gene TRBV15 combines with J gene TRBJ2-7; D is possibly TRBD2 (5 bases). CDR3 size: 12 residues. The germline CDR1 and CDR2 sequences are LNHNV and YYDKDF (reference sequence). The CDR3 loop reads CATSTDSHEQYF. CDR3 sequence (DNA): TGTGCCACCAGCACGGACTCCCACGAGCAGTACTTC.

The J gene is TRBJ2-7, the V gene TRBV5-4; 7 bases align to TRBD1. CDR1 and CDR2 from the germline V gene are SGHNT and YYREEE (reference sequence). Germline trimming cut 2 bases from V and 5 bases from J; bases unmatched to any gene: 4. The CDR3 covers 13 residues. The CDR3 DNA reads as TGTGCCAGCAGCTTAGGGCAGGGGGACGAGCAGTACTTC. It is translated as CASSLGQGDEQYF.

The J gene is TRBJ2-3, the V gene TRBV6-1; the match to TRBD2 covers 7 bases. The CDR3 length is 17 residues. The trim removed 2 bases at V and 2 bases at J, leaving 10 bases unmatched. Per germline, CDR1 MNHNS and CDR2 SASEGT. Written as DNA, the CDR3 is TGTGCCAGCAGTGAATCGGGAGCGGGAACGTTCACAGATACGCAGTATTTT. Translated: CASSESGAGTFTDTQYF.

The rearrangement links TRBV5-1 to TRBJ2-7, with 10 bases matching TRBD1. Germline lookup yields CDR1 SGHRS and CDR2 YFSETQ. The CDR3 spans 19 residues. V lost 4 bases, J lost 0 bases, and 16 bases stayed unmatched. CDR3 protein: CASSRNRQGAQPSSYEQYF. The CDR3 coding sequence is TGCGCCAGCAGCAGAAACCGACAGGGGGCCCAACCAAGCTCCTACGAGCAGTACTTC.

The genes are TRBV28 and TRBJ2-7, with TRBD1 identical over 8 bases. Germline V gene sequence: CDR1 MDHEN, CDR2 SYDVKM. Trimming cost V 2 bases and J 2 bases; bases outside gene matches: 14. This CDR3 has 18 residues. CDR3 sequence: CASSLPPSTGDTTYEQYF. CDR3 DNA: TGTGCCAGCAGTTTACCACCCTCGACAGGGGATACAACCTACGAGCAGTACTTC.

J is TRBJ1-2 and V is TRBV6-5; D is unclear. V gave up 0 bases and J gave up 4 bases, with 9 bases separating them. The CDR3 is 14 amino acids. Germline loops: CDR1 MNHEY, CDR2 SVGAGI. CDR3 amino acids: CASSYSGSGYGYTF. The CDR3 region has the DNA TGTGCCAGCAGTTACTCGGGCAGCGGCTATGGCTACACCTTC.

The chain joins TRBV6-4 to TRBJ1-2; perhaps TRBD1 as D (5 bases). This CDR3 comprises 14 residues. Per germline, CDR1 MRHNA and CDR2 SNTAGT. Trimming cost V 5 bases and J 1 base, with 11 bases left between them. The CDR3 sequence is CASSPSDINYGYTF. In DNA, the CDR3 is TGTGCCAGCAGTCCATCGGACATTAACTATGGCTACACCTTC.

The V call is TRBV7-8, the J call TRBJ2-1; D is possibly TRBD1 (5 bases). The length of the CDR3 is 14 residues. The germline V gene encodes CDR1 SGHVS and CDR2 FQNEAQ. V was pared by 3 bases and J by 10 bases, with 16 bases between. CDR3 protein: CASSLGRESREQFF. Here the CDR3 DNA reads TGTGCCAGCAGCTTGGGCAGGGAATCGAGGGAGCAGTTCTTC.

This clone was seen a single time. The V gene is TRBV28, the J gene TRBJ2-3, with a possible D match to TRBD2 (5 bases). Germline values: CDR1 MDHEN, CDR2 SYDVKM. Trimming shortened V by 7 bases and J by 6 bases, and 8 bases separated the two germline ends. This CDR3 is built from 11 residues. The CDR3 spells CASTVADTQYF. The CDR3 bases are TGTGCCAGCACCGTAGCGGATACGCAGTATTTT.

This clone was found once. The chain is built from TRBV2 and TRBJ2-7; D may be TRBD1 (5 bases). There are 17 residues in the CDR3. Germline CDR1 reads SNHLY; CDR2 reads FYNNEI. Trimming pared 6 bases from V and 0 bases from J, leaving 21 bases between. The CDR3 reads CASRETPPQTGSYEQYF. Written as DNA, the CDR3 is TGTGCCAGCAGAGAAACCCCCCCCCAAACAGGCTCCTACGAGCAGTACTTC.

The V call is TRBV7-9, the J call TRBJ1-1, with 10 bases lining up with TRBD1. This CDR3 contains 15 residues. The V and J ends lost 4 bases and 4 bases, in that order; junction bases with no gene match: 6. The germline V gene encodes CDR1 SEHNR and CDR2 FQNEAQ (reference sequence). Here the CDR3 reads CASSSGQGYVTEAFF. The CDR3 nucleotides are TGTGCCAGCAGCTCGGGACAGGGGTACGTCACTGAAGCTTTCTTT.

This rearrangement joins TRBV6-6 to TRBJ2-1; 10 bases align to TRBD2. CDR1 is MNHNY, CDR2 SVGAGI, per germline (reference sequence). The CDR3 covers 15 residues. V was clipped by 6 bases and J by 1 base; unmatched bases: 3. In DNA, the CDR3 is TGTGCCAGCAGGGGGACTAGCGAATCCTACAATGAGCAGTTCTTC. Amino acid sequence: CASRGTSESYNEQFF.

The V call is TRBV18, the J call TRBJ2-7, with TRBD1 matching 8 bases. With V trimmed by 3 bases and J by 5 bases, 0 bases remained unmatched. Germline assignment: CDR1 KGHSH and CDR2 LQKENI. This CDR3 is 12 amino acids long. CDR3 region: CASSPTGDEQYF. CDR3 bases: TGTGCCAGCTCACCGACAGGGGACGAGCAGTACTTC. Complete variable domain (other parts from reference TRBV18 and TRBJ2-7): NAGVMQNPRHLVRRRGQEARLRCSPMKGHSHVYWYRQLPEEGLKFMVYLQKENIIDESGMPKERFSAEFPKEGPSILRIQQVVRGDSAAYFCASSPTGDEQYFGPGTRLTVT.

The chain couples TRBV19 to TRBJ1-2; the match to TRBD1 covers 7 bases. V was clipped by 3 bases and J by 6 bases; unmatched bases: 10. The germline gives CDR1 LNHDA, CDR2 SQIVND (reference sequence). The length of the CDR3 is 15 residues. The DNA of the CDR3 is TGTGCCAGTAGTATGTCGGACAGGAGTAGACATGGCTACACCTTC. It translates to CASSMSDRSRHGYTF.

The rearrangement links TRBV11-3 to TRBJ2-1; a weak D match, TRBD2 (6 bases). Germline assignment: CDR1 SGHNT and CDR2 YENEEA. V was trimmed by 0 bases and J by 12 bases, leaving 12 bases between them. The CDR3 is made up of 13 amino acids. CDR3 DNA sequence: TGTGCCAGCAGCTTAGAGACTAGTAAGTGGCAGTTCTTC. Translation: CASSLETSKWQFF.

V usage is TRBV11-2 and J usage is TRBJ2-7; 9 bases map to TRBD1. Trimming cost V 5 bases and J 4 bases; bases outside gene matches: 9. This CDR3 region has 15 residues. Germline lookup yields CDR1 SGHAT and CDR2 FQNNGV. The CDR3 DNA reads as TGTGCCAGCAGCCTCACAGGGGGCCCAGTTTACGAGCAGTACTTC. As protein: CASSLTGGPVYEQYF.

This clone was counted only a few times. CDR3 amino acids: CASSLRAGGSNQPQHF. DNA of the CDR3: TGTGCCAGCAGCTTAAGGGCGGGGGGCAGCAATCAGCCCCAGCATTTT. V gene TRBV5-6 combines with J gene TRBJ1-5; TRBD1 might be the D (6 bases). This CDR3 region has 16 residues. V lost 2 bases and J 1 base, leaving 13 bases between the germline ends. Germline V lookup: CDR1 SGHDT, CDR2 YYEEEE.

This clone was seen once. The chain links TRBV18 to TRBJ1-3; D ambiguous. Germline V gene lookup returns CDR1 KGHSH and CDR2 LQKENI. V lost 3 bases to trimming and J lost 0 bases, with 6 bases between them. CDR3 length: 14 residues. CDR3 region: CASSPGSSGNTIYF. The CDR3 region has the DNA TGTGCCAGCTCACCCGGGAGCTCTGGAAACACCATATATTTT.

The V call is TRBV12-5, the J call TRBJ2-7; 7 nucleotides align to TRBD2. CDR3 size: 15 residues. V lost 7 bases and J lost 1; bases outside the gene matches: 10. Germline values: CDR1 LGHNT, CDR2 FRNRAP. CDR3 nucleotide sequence: TGTGCTAGTGTTGGTAGTTGGGGGGGATCCTACGAGCAGTACTTC. Residues: CASVGSWGGSYEQYF.

The gene calls are TRBV28 and TRBJ2-7; D is possibly TRBD1 (5 bases). V lost 6 bases and J lost 2, with 14 bases in between. The CDR3 extends over 14 amino acids. CDR1 and CDR2 (germline): MDHEN, SYDVKM. CDR3 protein: CASSRKGLPYEQYF. CDR3 bases: TGTGCCAGCAGCCGGAAGGGGTTACCCTACGAGCAGTACTTC.